The rows below give T cell receptor beta chains drawn from one sample of a study of blood T cell repertoires in COVID-19. TCRdb's table, derived via immunoSEQ multiplex PCR, lists solely in-frame clones and lacks some. The sample lists some 250,000 clones, more than 75% occurring once. Material for sequencing was peripheral blood. All receptors come from a woman aged 70-85 years with active or convalescent COVID-19. Each CDR3 is given with its conserved first and last residue. Fields, in order: V gene, D gene, J gene, clone size, CDR3 protein, CDR3 DNA. The D gene is left open where the match is weak. Some rows mark clone size as missing; the rest say once, few, many or name a class of expanded clone.

V: TRBV5-1
D: TRBD1
J: TRBJ2-6
size: .
CDR3: CASSLAMLTGAGGANVLTF
DNA: TGCGCCAGCAGCTTGGCCATGCTAACAGGGGCCGGTGGGGCCAACGTCCTGACTTTC

V: TRBV7-9
D: .
J: TRBJ1-6
size: .
CDR3: CASSLNQGNSPLHF
DNA: TGTGCCAGCAGCTTAAATCAGGGAAATTCACCCCTCCACTTT

V: TRBV28
D: .
J: TRBJ1-1
size: .
CDR3: CASSPPTLGTEAFF
DNA: TGTGCCAGCAGTCCCCCCACCCTAGGCACTGAAGCTTTCTTT

V: TRBV10-1
D: .
J: TRBJ1-5
size: .
CDR3: CASSAGRDDQPQHF
DNA: TGCGCCAGCAGTGCCGGCAGGGATGATCAGCCCCAGCATTTT

V: TRBV5-1
D: TRBD1
J: TRBJ2-5
size: .
CDR3: CASTSRRDRGVETQYF
DNA: TGCGCCAGCACCTCAAGGAGGGACAGGGGTGTAGAGACCCAGTACTTC

V: TRBV5-1
D: TRBD1
J: TRBJ1-6
size: .
CDR3: CASSAGRDRGSSYNSPLHF
DNA: TGCGCCAGCAGCGCCGGCCGGGACAGGGGGAGCTCCTATAATTCACCCCTCCACTTT

V: TRBV4-2
D: .
J: TRBJ1-5
size: many
CDR3: CASSQESLLNQPQHF
DNA: TGTGCCAGCAGCCAAGAGAGTCTGCTCAATCAGCCCCAGCATTTT

V: TRBV6-4
D: TRBD2
J: TRBJ2-3
size: .
CDR3: CASSDRPLTSGGTDTQYF
DNA: TGTGCCAGCAGTGACCGTCCACTAACTAGCGGGGGCACAGATACGCAGTATTTT

V: TRBV4-3
D: .
J: TRBJ2-3
size: .
CDR3: CASSRNPTVGNADTQYF
DNA: TGCGCCAGCAGCCGCAACCCGACAGTTGGGAACGCAGATACGCAGTATTTT

V: TRBV7-9
D: TRBD2
J: TRBJ2-3
size: .
CDR3: CASSSPVMTGGPDTQYF
DNA: TGTGCCAGCAGCTCCCCCGTAATGACGGGGGGGCCAGATACGCAGTATTTT

V: TRBV5-4
D: .
J: TRBJ1-1
size: few
CDR3: CASSTETGIMAEAFF
DNA: TGTGCCAGCAGCACCGAGACAGGTATAATGGCTGAAGCTTTCTTT

V: TRBV27
D: TRBD2
J: TRBJ2-3
size: .
CDR3: CASSRPGLAGGMHTQYF
DNA: TGTGCCAGCAGTCGACCGGGACTAGCGGGGGGTATGCATACGCAGTATTTT

V: TRBV6-5
D: TRBD2
J: TRBJ2-2
size: .
CDR3: CASSYSGLASSGELFF
DNA: TGTGCCAGCAGTTATTCGGGACTAGCTTCCTCCGGGGAGCTGTTTTTT

V: TRBV5-1
D: TRBD1
J: TRBJ1-3
size: once
CDR3: CASSLGQGANTIYF
DNA: TGCGCCAGCAGCCTGGGACAGGGTGCTAACACCATATATTTT

V: TRBV18
D: .
J: TRBJ1-2
size: .
CDR3: CASSPPGRMPYGYTF
DNA: TGTGCCAGCTCACCACCGGGCAGAATGCCATATGGCTACACCTTC

V: TRBV19
D: .
J: TRBJ2-5
size: .
CDR3: CASSRQQETQYF
DNA: TGTGCCAGTAGTAGGCAGCAAGAGACCCAGTACTTC

V: TRBV4-3
D: .
J: TRBJ1-1
size: .
CDR3: CASSQGGNRVNTEAFF
DNA: TGCGCCAGCAGCCAAGGGGGAAACAGGGTGAACACTGAAGCTTTCTTT

V: TRBV6-5
D: TRBD1
J: TRBJ1-5
size: once
CDR3: CASGRTGLSNQPQHF
DNA: TGTGCCAGCGGTAGGACAGGGCTGAGCAATCAGCCCCAGCATTTT

V: TRBV7-9
D: .
J: TRBJ2-7
size: .
CDR3: CASSPPGGRVHYEQYF
DNA: TGTGCCAGCAGCCCCCCGGGTGGCAGGGTCCACTACGAGCAGTACTTC

V: TRBV5-5
D: .
J: TRBJ1-1
size: .
CDR3: CASGRGVLGAFF
DNA: TGTGCCAGCGGGAGGGGAGTACTTGGAGCTTTCTTT

V: TRBV29-1
D: TRBD1
J: TRBJ1-6
size: .
CDR3: CSVRQGSSYNSPLHF
DNA: TGCAGCGTTCGACAGGGAAGCTCCTATAATTCACCCCTCCACTTT

V: TRBV12-5
D: TRBD1
J: TRBJ1-2
size: .
CDR3: CASGPGQAYGYTF
DNA: TGTGCTAGTGGTCCCGGACAGGCCTATGGCTACACCTTC